Shown below are 18 T cell receptor beta chains from a single sample sequenced in a study of blood T cell repertoires in COVID-19. Generated by immunoSEQ multiplex PCR, the TCRdb table keeps only in-frame clones and is missing some. Among approximately 29,000 clones listed, 85% were seen once. The sequencing input was peripheral blood. The receptors here all came from a woman aged 60-75 years with active COVID-19.

This clone was detected only once. V usage is TRBV5-1 and J usage is TRBJ2-7; 7 bases are a match to TRBD2. This CDR3 has 17 residues. CDR1 and CDR2 from the germline V gene are SGHRS and YFSETQ. V gave up 4 bases and J gave up 2 bases; unmatched junction bases: 15. This chain's CDR3 is CASSPLETGTTPYEQYF. Written as DNA, the CDR3 is TGCGCCAGCAGCCCCCTAGAGACCGGGACTACCCCCTACGAGCAGTACTTC.

This clone occurred a few times. The genes are TRBV6-6 and TRBJ2-1; the D is unclear. The CDR3 extends over 15 amino acids. V was shortened by 2 bases and J by 6 bases, with 14 bases between the two germline ends. In germline, CDR1 is MNHNY, CDR2 SVGAGI (reference sequence). The DNA for the CDR3 is TGTGCCAGCAGTTACGATGTCTACTTCGGCAATGAGCAGTTCTTC. It is translated as CASSYDVYFGNEQFF.

This chain joins TRBV9 and TRBJ2-1; 9 nucleotides line up with TRBD2. The V gene end was trimmed by 2 bases and the J gene end by 3 bases; junction bases not matched to a gene: 3. Per the germline V gene, CDR1 is SGDLS and CDR2 is YYNGEE. The length of the CDR3 is 15 residues. The CDR3 protein is CASSVGLAFYNEQFF. The DNA of the CDR3 is TGTGCCAGCAGCGTCGGACTAGCGTTCTACAATGAGCAGTTCTTC.

This clone was counted once. This chain connects TRBV10-3 to TRBJ2-7, with 7 positions matching TRBD2. The CDR3 length is 14 residues. Per the germline V gene, CDR1 is ENHRY and CDR2 is SYGVKD. J was trimmed by 7 bases and V by 0 bases; bases with no gene match: 6. CDR3 in amino acids: CAISESGEGREQYF. DNA of the CDR3: TGTGCCATCAGTGAGTCGGGGGAGGGCCGGGAGCAGTACTTC.

The chain is built from TRBV28 and TRBJ1-6, with D possibly being TRBD1 (5 bases). Germline V lookup: CDR1 MDHEN, CDR2 SYDVKM. V gave up 4 bases and J gave up 13 bases, with 20 bases separating them. The CDR3 has 15 residues. CDR3 protein: CASSSATMTDLPLHF. Written as DNA, the CDR3 is TGTGCCAGCAGTTCGGCCACCATGACAGACCTCCCCCTCCACTTT.

The rearrangement links TRBV19 to TRBJ2-1; 12 nucleotides align to TRBD1. V trimming: 3 bases; J trimming: 7 bases; junction bases outside the gene matches: 7. The CDR3 has 16 residues. CDR1 and CDR2 from the germline V gene are LNHDA and SQIVND (reference sequence). Here the CDR3 DNA reads TGTGCCAGTAGTATGTGGGGACAGGGGGCTCGTAATGAGCAGTTCTTC. Protein: CASSMWGQGARNEQFF.

V and J are TRBV19 and TRBJ1-3; D perhaps matches TRBD1 (5 bases). The CDR3 has 15 residues. The V end lost 6 bases, the J end lost 0 bases, and 12 bases lay between the germline ends. The germline V gene encodes CDR1 LNHDA and CDR2 SQIVND (reference sequence). The CDR3 coding sequence is TGTGCCAGTAGGCCAGGGTCTCTCTCTGGAAACACCATATATTTT. Amino acids: CASRPGSLSGNTIYF. Based on the CDR3 plus reference TRBV19 and TRBJ1-3, the full variable domain is DGGITQSPKYLFRKEGQNVTLSCEQNLNHDAMYWYRQDPGQGLRLIYYSQIVNDFQKGDIAEGYSVSREKKESFPLTVTSAQKNPTAFYLCASRPGSLSGNTIYFGEGSWLTVV.

This clone is deemed medium-sized. This chain links TRBV5-6 with TRBJ2-4; TRBD1 matches 7 bases. V lost 4 bases to trimming and J lost 1 base; unmatched junction nucleotides: 5. The CDR3 runs 15 residues. The germline V gene has CDR1 SGHDT and CDR2 YYEEEE. CDR3 nucleotide sequence: TGTGCCAGCAGCCTATCGACAGGGGCCAAAAACATTCAGTACTTC. Translated, it gives CASSLSTGAKNIQYF.

The chain recombines TRBV12-3 or TRBV12-4 with TRBJ1-1; D is possibly TRBD1 (5 bases). Trimming took off 7 bases at V and 0 bases at J, with 9 bases between the two ends. The CDR3 is 13 amino acids. The DNA for the CDR3 is TGTGCCAGCACCATGACAGTGAACACTGAAGCTTTCTTT. It encodes CASTMTVNTEAFF.

J is TRBJ2-2 and V is TRBV2; 10 nucleotides match TRBD2. The germline V gene encodes CDR1 SNHLY and CDR2 FYNNEI. Trimming at V came to 7 bases and at J to 7 bases, leaving 9 bases not matched to a gene. The CDR3 spans 15 residues. The CDR3 is CASTDLAGAIGELFF. DNA of the CDR3: TGTGCCAGCACCGATCTAGCGGGAGCCATCGGGGAGCTGTTTTTT.

J is TRBJ1-4 and V is TRBV19; TRBD1 matches 7 bases. The V gene's germline CDR1 is LNHDA and CDR2 SQIVND (reference sequence). The junction had 8 bases not matched to a gene; V was cut back by 5 bases and J by 5 bases. The CDR3 is 15 amino acids. The CDR3 reads CASSPRTGENEKLFF. The CDR3 nucleotides read TGTGCCAGTAGTCCAAGGACAGGCGAAAATGAAAAACTGTTTTTT.

The rearrangement uses TRBV10-3 and TRBJ1-2; TRBD1 agrees at 7 bases. Germline CDR1 and CDR2: ENHRY and SYGVKD. The CDR3 has 14 residues. V was clipped by 6 bases and J by 6 bases; unmatched bases: 10. Here the CDR3 DNA reads TGTGCCATCAGCCTGGGACAGTCCGCTAATGGCTACACCTTC. Translation gives CAISLGQSANGYTF.

The rearrangement uses TRBV5-1 and TRBJ2-7; TRBD2 aligns across 13 bases. CDR3 length equals 16 residues. CDR1 and CDR2 (germline): SGHRS, YFSETQ. V was clipped by 4 bases and J by 6 bases; unmatched bases: 10. The CDR3 sequence: CASSLTGLAGDREQYF. CDR3 sequence (DNA): TGCGCCAGCAGCCTAACAGGACTAGCGGGAGATCGCGAGCAGTACTTC.

The CDR3 region has the DNA TGCAGTGCTAGGGGGGGGCTTGAGCAGTTCTTC. Translating it yields CSARGGLEQFF. V is TRBV20-1 and J is TRBJ2-1; D is possibly TRBD2 (7 bases). Per germline, CDR1 DFQATT and CDR2 SNEGSKA (reference sequence). Trimming took 3 bases from V and 9 from J, leaving 9 bases between them. This CDR3 has 11 residues.

This chain connects TRBV28 to TRBJ2-2, with D uncertain. Trimming removed 7 bases at V and 6 bases at J, with 12 bases between. CDR3 length: 13 residues. Germline CDR1 reads MDHEN; CDR2 reads SYDVKM. The CDR3 protein is CASIDIRSGELFF. The CDR3 DNA sequence: TGTGCCAGCATTGACATAAGATCCGGGGAGCTGTTTTTT.

CDR3 in DNA: TGTGCCAGTAGTACCCCTGGCCCAAGGAGGGGATATAGCAATCAGCCCCAGCATTTT. Protein product: CASSTPGPRRGYSNQPQHF. The chain carries TRBV19 and TRBJ1-5; weak D call: TRBD1 (5 bases). This CDR3 is 19 amino acids long. The ends were cut back, 4 bases at V and 0 bases at J, with 22 bases in the middle. The germline gives CDR1 LNHDA, CDR2 SQIVND (reference sequence).

This chain connects TRBV5-6 to TRBJ2-1; 8 positions agree with TRBD2. V was clipped by 4 bases and J by 6 bases; unmatched bases: 9. This CDR3 has 15 amino acids. In germline, CDR1 is SGHDT, CDR2 YYEEEE. The CDR3 coding sequence is TGTGCCAGCAGCCTCCCGGGACTAGGTTCCAATGAGCAGTTCTTC. Amino acid sequence: CASSLPGLGSNEQFF.

V is TRBV30 and J is TRBJ2-3; D unresolved. CDR1 and CDR2 (germline): GTSNPN, SVGIG (reference sequence). The CDR3 is 13 residues long. V was clipped by 0 bases and J by 4 bases, with 8 bases between them. This chain's CDR3 is CAWSVAPADTQYF. In DNA form, the CDR3 reads TGTGCCTGGAGTGTCGCGCCGGCAGATACGCAGTATTTT. Variable domain in full (rest from reference TRBV30 and TRBJ2-3): SQTIHQWPATLVQPVGSPLSLECTVEGTSNPNLYWYRQAAGRGLQLLFYSVGIGQISSEVPQNLSASRPQDRQFILSSKKLLLSDSGFYLCAWSVAPADTQYFGPGTRLTVL.